This entry lists 24 T cell receptor beta chains sequenced from one sample in a study of blood T cells in healthy people across ages. A sample-barcoded 5' primer and a J-beta primer mix were used in a second PCR of roughly 6 to 12 cycles. TCRdb processed the 5' RACE reads anew with MiXCR; each CDR3 protein has one entry. The table includes over a million distinct CDR3 sequences, roughly 43% detected once. The material sequenced was blood. These receptors were taken from a woman under 30 in good health.

V is TRBV27 and J is TRBJ1-1; the D is unclear. This CDR3 has 15 residues. The germline V gene encodes CDR1 MNHEY and CDR2 SMNVEV (reference sequence). With 3 bases removed from V and 4 bases from J, the gap between germline ends came to 15 bases. CDR3: CASSLLSHDSTEAFF. CDR3 nucleotides: TGTGCCAGCAGTTTGCTCTCCCATGACTCCACTGAAGCTTTCTTT.

As for this clonotype: A read error may account for a junction end that differs from germline. The CDR3 is CAAGAELTSPPHF. The CDR3 bases are TGTGCCGCAGGGGCGGAATTAACTTCACCCCCCCACTTT. V and J are TRBV6-5 and TRBJ1-6, with a possible D match to TRBD1 (6 bases). Germline CDR1 MNHEY, CDR2 SVGAGI. This CDR3 contains 13 residues.

The V call is TRBV20-1, the J call TRBJ2-3; TRBD1 matches at 8 bases. The CDR3 sequence is 16 residues long. J was trimmed by 0 bases and V by 6 bases; bases with no gene match: 11. Germline V CDR1 and CDR2: DFQATT, SNEGSKA (reference sequence). The CDR3 region is CSARSNWDRSTDTQYF. The CDR3 DNA reads as TGCAGTGCAAGGTCAAACTGGGACAGGAGCACAGATACGCAGTATTTT.

The chain combines TRBV6-1 with TRBJ2-1, with 10 positions matching TRBD2. The J segment lost 5 bases and the V segment lost 5 bases, leaving 12 bases of the junction unmatched. The length of the CDR3 is 17 residues. The V gene's germline CDR1 is MNHNS and CDR2 SASEGT. The CDR3 DNA sequence: TGTGCCAGCAGTAGTCCTAGCGGGAGTAGGTGGGACAATGAGCAGTTCTTC. This encodes CASSSPSGSRWDNEQFF.

Details on this clonotype: One junction end disagrees with the germline gene, perhaps due to a read error. The chain recombines TRBV3-1 with TRBJ2-7; the match to TRBD1 covers 7 bases. Germline values: CDR1 LGHDT, CDR2 YNNKEL (reference sequence). The CDR3 is 14 amino acids. Written as DNA, the CDR3 is TGTGCCGGCAGCCAACAGGGGTTTTCATACGAGCAGTACTTC. It translates to CAGSQQGFSYEQYF.

This chain joins TRBV5-1 and TRBJ2-1, with D possibly matching TRBD1 (6 bases). Germline CDR1 SGHRS, CDR2 YFSETQ. The CDR3 totals 16 residues. V lost 0 bases and J lost 4, with 14 bases in between. CDR3 in DNA: TGCGCCAGCAGCTTGGGGACAGTGAGAACGTACAATGAGCAGTTCTTC. This encodes CASSLGTVRTYNEQFF. The whole variable domain, filled in from reference TRBV5-1 and TRBJ2-1, reads KAGVTQTPRYLIKTRGQQVTLSCSPISGHRSVSWYQQTPGQGLQFLFEYFSETQRNKGNFPGRFSGRQFSNSRSEMNVSTLELGDSALYLCASSLGTVRTYNEQFFGPGTRLTVL.

This chain uses TRBV7-9 with TRBJ2-1; 7 bases match TRBD2. CDR3 length: 13 amino acids. Trimming cost V 4 bases and J 8 bases; bases outside gene matches: 5. The V gene's germline CDR1 is SEHNR and CDR2 FQNEAQ (reference sequence). The CDR3 is CASSWTSLHEQFF. The CDR3 region has the DNA TGTGCCAGCAGCTGGACTAGTTTACATGAGCAGTTCTTC.

This clonotype appeared many times. The V gene is TRBV25-1, the J gene TRBJ2-6, with 7 positions matching TRBD1. Trimming cost V 8 bases and J 10 bases; bases outside gene matches: 14. CDR3 length equals 15 residues. Germline CDR1 and CDR2: MGHDK and SYGVNS. CDR3 protein: CASSPAHRGTNVLTF. CDR3 coding DNA: TGTGCCAGCTCTCCGGCCCACAGGGGTACAAACGTCCTGACTTTC.

The rearrangement joins TRBV12-3 or TRBV12-4 to TRBJ2-3; the D is unclear. This CDR3 spans 15 amino acids. Trimming stripped 0 bases from V and 0 bases from J, with 7 bases between. The CDR3 DNA sequence: TGTGCCAGCAGTTTAGCAGCGCCGAGCACAGATACGCAGTATTTT. Protein sequence: CASSLAAPSTDTQYF.

The chain recombines TRBV20-1 with TRBJ1-5; TRBD1 is a possible D gene (5 bases). Germline values: CDR1 DFQATT, CDR2 SNEGSKA (reference sequence). This CDR3 contains 14 residues. Trimming stripped 3 bases from V and 3 bases from J, with 12 bases between. The DNA for the CDR3 is TGCAGTGCTAGGGGGCCGGGGACCAATCAGCCCCAGCATTTT. It is translated as CSARGPGTNQPQHF.

This clonotype was seen more than once but under ten times. The chain links TRBV24-1 to TRBJ2-2, with D perhaps TRBD1 or TRBD2 (5 bases each). The CDR3 runs 13 residues. Trimming stripped 4 bases from V and 4 bases from J, with 6 bases between. Germline CDR1 is KGHDR and CDR2 is SFDVKD. This CDR3 reads CATSDGTTGELFF. In DNA form, the CDR3 reads TGTGCCACCAGTGACGGGACCACCGGGGAGCTGTTTTTT.

As DNA, the CDR3 is TGTGCCAGCAGCTTAGAGCCCGCTAGCGGGAGGGGAGAGACCCAGTACTTC. Translation: CASSLEPASGRGETQYF. The rearrangement links TRBV7-6 to TRBJ2-5; TRBD2 matches 12 bases. The V and J ends lost 1 base and 4 bases, in that order; junction bases with no gene match: 7. The V gene's germline CDR1 is SGHVS and CDR2 FNYEAQ. CDR3 length: 17 amino acids.

The rearrangement joins TRBV9 to TRBJ2-1; 9 nucleotides match TRBD2. The CDR3 runs to 13 residues. Germline assignment: CDR1 SGDLS and CDR2 YYNGEE. V shed 7 bases and J 5 bases; nucleotides not matched to a gene: 4. Written as DNA, the CDR3 is TGTGCCAGCCAGCGGGGGGTAGACAATGAGCAGTTCTTC. The encoded protein is CASQRGVDNEQFF.

Details on this clonotype: A much larger clone is a single base away; this may be a read error. The chain combines TRBV6-2 or TRBV6-3 with TRBJ2-4; the match to TRBD2 covers 7 bases. The end of the DNA is better explained by TRBJ2-7, so the J call may be wrong. Per the germline V gene, CDR1 is MNHEY and CDR2 is SVGEGT. The CDR3 has 13 residues. CDR3 bases: TGTGCCAGCATGGCTAGCGGTACCTACGAGCAGTACTTC. Translated: CASMASGTYEQYF.

The chain employs TRBV24-1 and TRBJ2-3; 7 positions agree with TRBD1. The trim removed 4 bases at V and 3 bases at J, leaving 9 bases unmatched. Germline loops: CDR1 KGHDR, CDR2 SFDVKD. The CDR3 length is 16 residues. In nucleotides, the CDR3 is TGTGCCACCAGTGACCCAGGGGACAGTGCAACAGATACGCAGTATTTT. Its protein product is CATSDPGDSATDTQYF.

V is TRBV11-2 and J is TRBJ2-2; perhaps TRBD1 as D (6 bases). The CDR3 length is 14 residues. V was trimmed by 6 bases and J by 6 bases, leaving 14 bases between them. The germline CDR1 and CDR2 sequences are SGHAT and FQNNGV. The CDR3 here is CASRSNRAPGELFF. In nucleotides, the CDR3 is TGTGCCAGCAGATCGAACAGGGCCCCCGGGGAGCTGTTTTTT.

CDR3 nucleotides: TGCGCCAGCAGCCACATGAACGCTAACTATGGCTACACCTTC. Amino acids: CASSHMNANYGYTF. J is TRBJ1-2 and V is TRBV4-1; D gene ambiguous. V was clipped by 3 bases and J by 0 bases, with 8 bases between them. The V gene's germline CDR1 is MGHRA and CDR2 YSYEKL. The CDR3 extends over 14 amino acids.

The V gene is TRBV5-5, the J gene TRBJ2-7, with D uncertain. In germline, CDR1 is SGHKS, CDR2 YYEKEE (reference sequence). V lost 1 base and J 0 bases, leaving 8 bases between the germline ends. The CDR3 consists of 14 residues. CDR3 DNA: TGTGCCAGCAGCTTGTACTCCAGCTCCTACGAGCAGTACTTC. As protein: CASSLYSSSYEQYF.

Details on this clonotype: An end of the junction does not agree with germline; a read error may underlie this. CDR3 amino acids: CATSRQGYGNTF. The CDR3 DNA reads as TGTGCCACCAGCAGACAGGGGTATGGCAACACCTTC. The chain carries TRBV15 and TRBJ1-2; weak D call: TRBD1 (6 bases). This CDR3 contains 12 residues. CDR1 LNHNV and CDR2 YYDKDF come from the germline V gene (reference sequence).

The chain couples TRBV4-3 to TRBJ2-2; 10 bases align to TRBD2. V gave up 1 base and J gave up 5 bases; unmatched junction bases: 4. This CDR3 has 16 residues. Germline CDR1 reads LGHNA; CDR2 reads YSLEER. For the CDR3, the DNA is TGCGCCAGCAGCCAAGTAGCGGGAGGAGGGACCGGGGAGCTGTTTTTT. This encodes CASSQVAGGGTGELFF.

The chain uses TRBV30 and TRBJ1-2; 10 nucleotides align to TRBD1. Germline V CDR1 and CDR2: GTSNPN, SVGIG (reference sequence). V dropped 7 bases and J dropped 5; count of bases not matched to a gene: 10. This CDR3 is 14 amino acids long. The DNA for the CDR3 is TGTGCCTTAGGAAGGGACAGGGGAATTTATGGCTACACCTTC. It translates to CALGRDRGIYGYTF.

Many counts were recorded for this clonotype. This rearrangement joins TRBV20-1 to TRBJ2-3; 9 nucleotides match TRBD2. The CDR3 totals 15 residues. V lost 1 base and J lost 4; bases outside the gene matches: 6. Germline CDR1 and CDR2: DFQATT and SNEGSKA (reference sequence). CDR3 nucleotides: TGCAGTGCTAGAGTTAGCGGGAGAGGGGCAGATACGCAGTATTTT. Translating it yields CSARVSGRGADTQYF.

V gene TRBV27 combines with J gene TRBJ2-3; tentatively, D is TRBD2 (5 bases). Germline V gives CDR1 MNHEY, CDR2 SMNVEV (reference sequence). This CDR3 comprises 14 residues. V lost 7 bases and J lost 3, with 14 bases in between. In DNA form, the CDR3 reads TGTGCCAGCACCTCCGGGATAGGAACAGATACGCAGTATTTT. Translation: CASTSGIGTDTQYF.

The CDR3 protein is CSVVWVNTEAFF. The CDR3, as DNA: TGCAGCGTTGTATGGGTGAACACTGAAGCTTTCTTT. The chain links TRBV29-1 to TRBJ1-1; no firm D call. The CDR3 contains 12 residues. Trimming took 4 bases from V and 0 from J, leaving 6 bases between them. Germline CDR1 and CDR2: SQVTM and ANQGSEA.